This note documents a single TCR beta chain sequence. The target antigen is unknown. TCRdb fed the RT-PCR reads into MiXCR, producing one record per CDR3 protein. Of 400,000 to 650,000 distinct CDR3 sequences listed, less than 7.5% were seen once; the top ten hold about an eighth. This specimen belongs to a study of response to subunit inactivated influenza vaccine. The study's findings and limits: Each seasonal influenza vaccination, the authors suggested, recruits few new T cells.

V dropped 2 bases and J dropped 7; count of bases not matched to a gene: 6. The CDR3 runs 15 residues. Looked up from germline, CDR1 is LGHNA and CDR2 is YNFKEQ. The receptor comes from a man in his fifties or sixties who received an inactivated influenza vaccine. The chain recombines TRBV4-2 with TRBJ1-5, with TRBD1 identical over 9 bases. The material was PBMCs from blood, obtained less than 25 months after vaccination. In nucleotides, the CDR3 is TGTGCCAGCAGCCAACGACAGGGGGGAGACCAGCCCCAGCATTTT. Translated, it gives CASSQRQGGDQPQHF.